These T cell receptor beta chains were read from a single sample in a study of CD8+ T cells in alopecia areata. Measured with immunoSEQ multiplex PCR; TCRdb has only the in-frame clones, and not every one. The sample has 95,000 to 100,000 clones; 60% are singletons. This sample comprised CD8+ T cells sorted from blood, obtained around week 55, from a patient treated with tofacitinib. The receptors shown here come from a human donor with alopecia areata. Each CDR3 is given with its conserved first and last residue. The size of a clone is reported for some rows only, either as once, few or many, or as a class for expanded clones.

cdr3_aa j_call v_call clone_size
CASSQGPRQGDNQPQHF TRBJ1-5 TRBV4-1 -
CSVAYNEQFF TRBJ2-1 TRBV29-1 -
CAWSVRLSTDTQYF TRBJ2-3 TRBV30 -
CASSSGGAWTEAFF TRBJ1-1 TRBV7-9 -
CASSERGPSPYNEQFF TRBJ2-1 TRBV7-9 few
CASSPSPLTDTQYF TRBJ2-3 TRBV4-2 -
CASSQGLEEQYF TRBJ2-7 TRBV14 -
CASSQVARGATDTQYF TRBJ2-3 TRBV4-1 few
CASSPPQGSYEQYF TRBJ2-7 TRBV7-2 -
CSVMSISLGQFF TRBJ2-1 TRBV29-1 few
CASSQTRDSPYGYTF TRBJ1-2 TRBV6-5 -
CASSRGTGSYEQYF TRBJ2-7 TRBV4-1 -
CSVEGGSTDTQYF TRBJ2-3 TRBV29-1 -
CAWITTGTGGTGELFF TRBJ2-2 TRBV30 once
CASSQLSLKGLMNTEAFF TRBJ1-1 TRBV4-2 -
CASTRGGASTDTQYF TRBJ2-3 TRBV7-2 -
CASSKGLITGELFF TRBJ2-2 TRBV21-1 -
CASSAVSYEQYF TRBJ2-7 TRBV2 -
CASSLGTGGWSNFNTEAFF TRBJ1-1 TRBV11-2 -
CASSIVTGDFSYEQYF TRBJ2-7 TRBV7-9 -
CASRGINQPQHF TRBJ1-5 TRBV19 -
CASSEHRGRGNEQFF TRBJ2-1 TRBV9 few
CASSLSGQGYEQYF TRBJ2-7 TRBV7-9 once
CASSLEPGQGYNEQFF TRBJ2-1 TRBV4-1 -
CASSGGKTYEQYF TRBJ2-7 TRBV7-8 -
CASSDPTIEKLFF TRBJ1-4 TRBV25-1 -
CAWNTGTSNSPLHF TRBJ1-6 TRBV30 -
CASSQQGEPNYGYTF TRBJ1-2 TRBV23-1 -
CSVSGTAFSGNTIYF TRBJ1-3 TRBV29-1 few
CASSLTGVNQPQHF TRBJ1-5 TRBV6-5 -
CSVVGARATEQYF TRBJ2-7 TRBV29-1 -
CASSLNTEAFF TRBJ1-1 TRBV2 -
CASKDGPTASYGYTF TRBJ1-2 TRBV6-5 -
CASSSSDRHPANYGYTF TRBJ1-2 TRBV7-9 -
CASSQVSDNEQFF TRBJ2-1 TRBV14 few
CASSPWGLAANNEQFF TRBJ2-1 TRBV14 few
CASSSQGTEAFF TRBJ1-1 TRBV5-1 -
CASSLGVGVASGANVLTF TRBJ2-6 TRBV13 -
CASSLGRAPYEQYF TRBJ2-7 TRBV13 -
CASKGTSELPPDTQYF TRBJ2-3 TRBV7-9 -
CASSFGPDQPFF TRBJ2-1 TRBV13 -
CASSYASNTGELFF TRBJ2-2 TRBV6-5 few
CASSPPGQNYGYTF TRBJ1-2 TRBV18 -
CASSLSRFYEQYF TRBJ2-7 TRBV5-1 few
CAWSVGTGLVGDGYTF TRBJ1-2 TRBV30 few
CASSGGGPEQFF TRBJ2-1 TRBV6-1 -
CASSEQGLGGYTF TRBJ1-2 TRBV6-1 -
CASSQGGVAYF TRBJ2-7 TRBV14 -
CAWDGQGFNTGELFF TRBJ2-2 TRBV30 -
CASSLEDRGHQPQHF TRBJ1-5 TRBV7-2 -
CASSTGTGATNEKLFF TRBJ1-4 TRBV5-1 -
CSVSGSGNTIYF TRBJ1-3 TRBV29-1 -
CASSHRQEAYEQYF TRBJ2-7 TRBV7-9 -
CASSSSQGERQPQHF TRBJ1-5 TRBV27 -
CAWTAGTGGRGTEAFF TRBJ1-1 TRBV30 -
CASSPLTRDTIYEQYF TRBJ2-7 TRBV7-9 few
CASISRASYEQYF TRBJ2-7 TRBV2 -
CASRIGTSSYNEQFF TRBJ2-1 TRBV5-1 -
CASSFLSSSTYEQYF TRBJ2-7 TRBV4-1 once
CASSLGGTGSPGRETQYF TRBJ2-5 TRBV7-4 -